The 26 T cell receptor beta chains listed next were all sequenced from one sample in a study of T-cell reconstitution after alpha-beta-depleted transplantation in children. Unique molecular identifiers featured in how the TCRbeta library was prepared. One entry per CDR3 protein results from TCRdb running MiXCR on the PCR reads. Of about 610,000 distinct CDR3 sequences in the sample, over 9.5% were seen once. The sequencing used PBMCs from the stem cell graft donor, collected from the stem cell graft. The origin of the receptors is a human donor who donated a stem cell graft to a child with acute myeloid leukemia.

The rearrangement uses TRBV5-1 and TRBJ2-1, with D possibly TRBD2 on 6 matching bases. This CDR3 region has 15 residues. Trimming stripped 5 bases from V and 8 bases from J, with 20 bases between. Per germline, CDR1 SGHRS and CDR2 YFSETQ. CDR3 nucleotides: TGCGCCAGCAGGCAACAGGTCCTGGGGGGATATGAGCAGTTCTTC. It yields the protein CASRQQVLGGYEQFF. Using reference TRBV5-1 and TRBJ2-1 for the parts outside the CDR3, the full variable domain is KAGVTQTPRYLIKTRGQQVTLSCSPISGHRSVSWYQQTPGQGLQFLFEYFSETQRNKGNFPGRFSGRQFSNSRSEMNVSTLELGDSALYLCASRQQVLGGYEQFFGPGTRLTVL.

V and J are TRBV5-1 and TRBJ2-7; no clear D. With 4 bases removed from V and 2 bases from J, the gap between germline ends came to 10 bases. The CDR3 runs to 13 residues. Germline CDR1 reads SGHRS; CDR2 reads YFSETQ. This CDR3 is CASSHAETYEQYF. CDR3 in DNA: TGCGCCAGCAGCCATGCCGAGACCTACGAGCAGTACTTC.

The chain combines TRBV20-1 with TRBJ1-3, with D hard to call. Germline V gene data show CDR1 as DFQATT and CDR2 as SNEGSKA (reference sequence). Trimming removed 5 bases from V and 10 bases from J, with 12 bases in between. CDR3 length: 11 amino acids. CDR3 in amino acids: CSAVNQATIYF. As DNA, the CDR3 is TGCAGTGCTGTTAACCAAGCTACCATATATTTT.

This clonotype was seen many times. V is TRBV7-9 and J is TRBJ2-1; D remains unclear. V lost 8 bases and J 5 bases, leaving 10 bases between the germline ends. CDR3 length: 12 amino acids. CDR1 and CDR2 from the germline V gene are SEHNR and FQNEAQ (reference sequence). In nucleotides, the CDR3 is TGTGCCAGCCGTAGACCGAACAATGAGCAGTTCTTC. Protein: CASRRPNNEQFF.

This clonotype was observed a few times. The CDR3 region has the DNA TGCAGTGCTACTCCCCCCTCCCGACAGGCCTACGAGCAGTACTTC. It yields the protein CSATPPSRQAYEQYF. The chain recombines TRBV20-1 with TRBJ2-7; maybe TRBD1 (6 bases). CDR3 size: 15 residues. V was pared by 4 bases and J by 2 bases, with 18 bases between. The germline gives CDR1 DFQATT, CDR2 SNEGSKA (reference sequence).

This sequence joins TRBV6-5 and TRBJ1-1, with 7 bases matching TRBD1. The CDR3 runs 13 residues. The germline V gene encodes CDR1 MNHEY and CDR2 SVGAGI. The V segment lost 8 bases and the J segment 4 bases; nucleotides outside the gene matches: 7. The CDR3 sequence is CASVRGPGTEAFF. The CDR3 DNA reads TGTGCCAGCGTTAGGGGGCCGGGCACTGAAGCTTTCTTT.

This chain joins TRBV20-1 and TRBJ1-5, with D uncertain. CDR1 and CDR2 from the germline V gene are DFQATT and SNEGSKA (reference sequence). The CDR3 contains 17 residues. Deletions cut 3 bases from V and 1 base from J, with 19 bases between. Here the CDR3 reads CSARVTSMGTSNQPQHF. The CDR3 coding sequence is TGCAGTGCTAGGGTTACGTCGATGGGCACGAGCAATCAGCCCCAGCATTTT.

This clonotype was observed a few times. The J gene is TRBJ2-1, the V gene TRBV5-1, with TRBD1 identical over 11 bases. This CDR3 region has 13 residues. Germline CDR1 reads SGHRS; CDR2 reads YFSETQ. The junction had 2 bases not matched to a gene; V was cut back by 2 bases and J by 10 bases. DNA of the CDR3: TGCGCCAGCAGCTTCGGGACAGGGGGGGAGCAGTTCTTC. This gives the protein CASSFGTGGEQFF.

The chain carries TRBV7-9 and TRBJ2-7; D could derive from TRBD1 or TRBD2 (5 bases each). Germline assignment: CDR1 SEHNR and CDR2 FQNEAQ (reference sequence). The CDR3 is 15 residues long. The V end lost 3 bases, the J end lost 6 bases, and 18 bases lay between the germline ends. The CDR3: CASSLDSHPRGEQYF. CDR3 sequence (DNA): TGTGCCAGCAGCTTGGACTCCCACCCTAGGGGCGAGCAGTACTTC. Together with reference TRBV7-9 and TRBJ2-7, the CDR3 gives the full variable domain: DTGVSQNPRHKITKRGQNVTFRCDPISEHNRLYWYRQTLGQGPEFLTYFQNEAQLEKSRLLSDRFSAERPKGSFSTLEIQRTEQGDSAMYLCASSLDSHPRGEQYFGPGTRLTVT.

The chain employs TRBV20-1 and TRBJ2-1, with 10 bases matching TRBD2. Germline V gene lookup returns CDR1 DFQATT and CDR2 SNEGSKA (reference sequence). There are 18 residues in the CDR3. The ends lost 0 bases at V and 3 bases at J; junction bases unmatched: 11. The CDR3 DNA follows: TGCAGTGCTAGAGATTCCCCCCAGCGGGAGGGCCTCTACAATGAGCAGTTCTTC. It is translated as CSARDSPQREGLYNEQFF.

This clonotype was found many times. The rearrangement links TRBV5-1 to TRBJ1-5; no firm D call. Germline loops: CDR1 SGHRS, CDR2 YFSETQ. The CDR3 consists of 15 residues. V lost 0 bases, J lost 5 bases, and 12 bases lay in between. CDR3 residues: CASSLEADPDQPQHF. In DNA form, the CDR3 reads TGCGCCAGCAGCTTGGAGGCGGACCCGGATCAGCCCCAGCATTTT.

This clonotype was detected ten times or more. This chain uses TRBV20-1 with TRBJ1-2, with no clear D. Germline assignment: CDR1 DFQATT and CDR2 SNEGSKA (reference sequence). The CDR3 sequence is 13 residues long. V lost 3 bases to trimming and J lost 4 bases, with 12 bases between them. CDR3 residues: CSARMGNIYGYTF. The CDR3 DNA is TGCAGTGCTAGGATGGGGAATATCTATGGCTACACCTTC.

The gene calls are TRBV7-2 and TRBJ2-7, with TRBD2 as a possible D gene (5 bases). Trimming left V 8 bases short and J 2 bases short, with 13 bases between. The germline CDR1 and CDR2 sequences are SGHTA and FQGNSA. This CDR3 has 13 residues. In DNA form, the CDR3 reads TGTGCCAGCGGCAAGAGAGGGCCCTACGAGCAGTACTTC. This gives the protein CASGKRGPYEQYF. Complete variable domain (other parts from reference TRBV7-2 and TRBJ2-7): GAGVSQSPSNKVTEKGKDVELRCDPISGHTALYWYRQSLGQGLEFLIYFQGNSAPDKSGLPSDRFSAERTGGSVSTLTIQRTQQEDSAVYLCASGKRGPYEQYFGPGTRLTVT.

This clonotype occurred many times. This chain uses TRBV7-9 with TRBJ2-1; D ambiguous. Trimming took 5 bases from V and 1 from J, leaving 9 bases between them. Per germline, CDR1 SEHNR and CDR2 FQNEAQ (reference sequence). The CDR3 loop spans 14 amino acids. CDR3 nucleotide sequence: TGTGCCAGCAGCGAAGCAGTGTCCTACAATGAGCAGTTCTTC. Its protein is CASSEAVSYNEQFF.

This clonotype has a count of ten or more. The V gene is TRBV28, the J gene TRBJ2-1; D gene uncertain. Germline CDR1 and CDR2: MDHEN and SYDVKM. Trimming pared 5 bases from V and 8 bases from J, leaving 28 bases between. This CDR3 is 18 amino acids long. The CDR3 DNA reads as TGTGCCAGCAGTCCCCCCCGGGCGCTAGTGAGAATCTTCGATGAGCAGTTCTTC. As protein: CASSPPRALVRIFDEQFF.

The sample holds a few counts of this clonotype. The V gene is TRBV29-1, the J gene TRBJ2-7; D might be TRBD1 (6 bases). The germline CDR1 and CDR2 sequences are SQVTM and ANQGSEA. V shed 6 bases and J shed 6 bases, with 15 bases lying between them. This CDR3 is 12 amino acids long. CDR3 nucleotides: TGCAGCGTAGCAGGGGCTAGAAGCGAGCAGTACTTC. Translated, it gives CSVAGARSEQYF.

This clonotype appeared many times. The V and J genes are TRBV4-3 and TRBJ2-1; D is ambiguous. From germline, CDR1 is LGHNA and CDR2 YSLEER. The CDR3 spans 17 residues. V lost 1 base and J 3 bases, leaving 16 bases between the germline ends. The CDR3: CASSQAILAAGYNEQFF. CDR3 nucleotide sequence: TGCGCCAGCAGCCAAGCGATCTTAGCAGCCGGCTACAATGAGCAGTTCTTC.

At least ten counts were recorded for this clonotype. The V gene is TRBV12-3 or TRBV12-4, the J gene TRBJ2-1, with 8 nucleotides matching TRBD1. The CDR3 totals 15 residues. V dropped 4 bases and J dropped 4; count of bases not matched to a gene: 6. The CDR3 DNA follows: TGTGCCAGCAGTTGGGACAGGCGACTTTACAATGAGCAGTTCTTC. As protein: CASSWDRRLYNEQFF.

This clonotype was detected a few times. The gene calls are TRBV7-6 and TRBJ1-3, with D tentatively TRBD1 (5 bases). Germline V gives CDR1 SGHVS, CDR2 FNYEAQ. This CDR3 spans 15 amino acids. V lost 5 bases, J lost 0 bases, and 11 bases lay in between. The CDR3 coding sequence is TGTGCCAGCAGCCGGGGACCGCTCTCTGGAAACACCATATATTTT. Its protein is CASSRGPLSGNTIYF.

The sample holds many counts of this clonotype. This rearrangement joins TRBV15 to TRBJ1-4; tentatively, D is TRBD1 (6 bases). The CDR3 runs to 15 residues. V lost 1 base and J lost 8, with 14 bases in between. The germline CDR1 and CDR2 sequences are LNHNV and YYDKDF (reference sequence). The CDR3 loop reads CATSRVASQGEKLFF. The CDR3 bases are TGTGCCACCAGCAGAGTCGCCTCGCAGGGGGAAAAACTGTTTTTT.

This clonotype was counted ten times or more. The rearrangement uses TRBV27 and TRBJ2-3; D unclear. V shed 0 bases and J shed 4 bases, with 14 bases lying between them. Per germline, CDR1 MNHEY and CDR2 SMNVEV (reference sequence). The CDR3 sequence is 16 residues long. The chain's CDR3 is CASSLSATLKADTQYF. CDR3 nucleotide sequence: TGTGCCAGCAGTTTATCCGCGACATTAAAGGCAGATACGCAGTATTTT.

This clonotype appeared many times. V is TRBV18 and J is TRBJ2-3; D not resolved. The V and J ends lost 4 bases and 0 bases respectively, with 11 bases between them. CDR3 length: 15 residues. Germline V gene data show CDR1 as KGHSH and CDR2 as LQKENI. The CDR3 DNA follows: TGTGCCAGCTCACGGAGTGTGGTGAGCACAGATACGCAGTATTTT. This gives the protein CASSRSVVSTDTQYF.

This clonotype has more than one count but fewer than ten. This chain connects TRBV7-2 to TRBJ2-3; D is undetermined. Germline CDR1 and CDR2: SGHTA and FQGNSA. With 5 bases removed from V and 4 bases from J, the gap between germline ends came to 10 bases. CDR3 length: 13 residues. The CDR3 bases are TGTGCCAGCAGCCCTGAGTCCCCAGATACGCAGTATTTT. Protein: CASSPESPDTQYF. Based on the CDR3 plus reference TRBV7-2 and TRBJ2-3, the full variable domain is GAGVSQSPSNKVTEKGKDVELRCDPISGHTALYWYRQSLGQGLEFLIYFQGNSAPDKSGLPSDRFSAERTGGSVSTLTIQRTQQEDSAVYLCASSPESPDTQYFGPGTRLTVL.

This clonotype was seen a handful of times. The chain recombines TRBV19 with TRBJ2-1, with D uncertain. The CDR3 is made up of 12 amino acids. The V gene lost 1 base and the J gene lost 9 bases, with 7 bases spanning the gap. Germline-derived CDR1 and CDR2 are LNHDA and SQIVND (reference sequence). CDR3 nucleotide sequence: TGTGCCAGTAGTATAGCTAGATTTGAGCAGTTCTTC. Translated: CASSIARFEQFF.

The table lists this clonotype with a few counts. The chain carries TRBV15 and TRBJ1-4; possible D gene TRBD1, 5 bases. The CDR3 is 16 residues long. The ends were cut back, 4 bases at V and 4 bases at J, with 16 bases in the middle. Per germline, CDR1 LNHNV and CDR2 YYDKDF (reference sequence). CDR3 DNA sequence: TGTGCCACCAGCACGCTCGGGACTTCAGATAATGAAAAACTGTTTTTT. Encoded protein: CATSTLGTSDNEKLFF.

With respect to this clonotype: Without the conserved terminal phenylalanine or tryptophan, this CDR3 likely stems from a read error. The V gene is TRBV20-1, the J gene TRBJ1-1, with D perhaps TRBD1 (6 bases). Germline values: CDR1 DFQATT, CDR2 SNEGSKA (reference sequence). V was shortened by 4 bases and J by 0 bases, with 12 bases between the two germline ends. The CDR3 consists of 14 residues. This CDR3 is CSATGVSMNTEAFS. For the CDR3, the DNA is TGCAGTGCTACAGGGGTGAGCATGAACACTGAAGCTTTCTCT.